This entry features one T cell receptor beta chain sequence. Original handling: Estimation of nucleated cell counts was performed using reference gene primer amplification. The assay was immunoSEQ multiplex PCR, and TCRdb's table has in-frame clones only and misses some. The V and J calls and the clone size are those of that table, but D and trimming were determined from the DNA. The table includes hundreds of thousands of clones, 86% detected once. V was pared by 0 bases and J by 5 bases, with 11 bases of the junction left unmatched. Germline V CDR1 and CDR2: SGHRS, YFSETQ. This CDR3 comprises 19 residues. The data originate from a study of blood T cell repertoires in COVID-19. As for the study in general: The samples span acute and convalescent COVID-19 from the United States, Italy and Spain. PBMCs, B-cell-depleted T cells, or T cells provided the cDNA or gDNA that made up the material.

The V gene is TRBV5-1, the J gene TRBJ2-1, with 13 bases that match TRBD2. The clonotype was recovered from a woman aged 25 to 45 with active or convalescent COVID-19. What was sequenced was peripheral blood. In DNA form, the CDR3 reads TGCGCCAGCAGCTTGGCCCCGACTAGCGGGGGGTACGCCAACAATGAGCAGTTCTTC. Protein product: CASSLAPTSGGYANNEQFF.